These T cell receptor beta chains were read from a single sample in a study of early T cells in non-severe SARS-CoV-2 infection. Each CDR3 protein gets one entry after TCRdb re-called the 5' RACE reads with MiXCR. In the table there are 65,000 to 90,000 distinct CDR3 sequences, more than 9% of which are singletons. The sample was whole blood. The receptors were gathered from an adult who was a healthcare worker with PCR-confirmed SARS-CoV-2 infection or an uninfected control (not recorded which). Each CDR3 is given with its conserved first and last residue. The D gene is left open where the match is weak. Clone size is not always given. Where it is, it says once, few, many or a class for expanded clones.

CDR3 DNA: TGTGCCAGCAGCTTGCTCCGAGGGACTAGCGGAGGGCCCCAGTTCTTC; CDR3 protein: CASSLLRGTSGGPQFF; D gene: TRBD2; J gene: TRBJ2-1; clone size: .; V gene: TRBV5-5
CDR3 DNA: TGCAGTGCTCGGACCTTCAACACCGAGGAGTCACCCCTCCACTTT; CDR3 protein: CSARTFNTEESPLHF; D gene: .; J gene: TRBJ1-6; clone size: .; V gene: TRBV20-1
CDR3 DNA: TGTGCCAGCAGCGCCCTCCTTATAGCGGGATCCAACAATGAGCAGTTCTTC; CDR3 protein: CASSALLIAGSNNEQFF; D gene: TRBD2; J gene: TRBJ2-1; clone size: many; V gene: TRBV12-3/TRBV12-4
CDR3 DNA: TGTGCCAGCAGCCAGCCCAACACCTACGAGCAGTACTTC; CDR3 protein: CASSQPNTYEQYF; D gene: .; J gene: TRBJ2-7; clone size: few; V gene: TRBV7-6
CDR3 DNA: TGTGCCAGCGGGACCCGTCCTGGCCTTCAGGACACCGGGGAGCTGTTTTTT; CDR3 protein: CASGTRPGLQDTGELFF; D gene: .; J gene: TRBJ2-2; clone size: .; V gene: TRBV6-4
CDR3 DNA: TGCAGTGCTAGAGATCCCTCTCGGTCGACTAGCGGAGGTTACAATGAGCAGTTCTTC; CDR3 protein: CSARDPSRSTSGGYNEQFF; D gene: TRBD2; J gene: TRBJ2-1; clone size: few; V gene: TRBV20-1
CDR3 DNA: TGCGCCAGCAGCCAAAGTACAGCTAATCAGCCCCAGCATTTT; CDR3 protein: CASSQSTANQPQHF; D gene: .; J gene: TRBJ1-5; clone size: .; V gene: TRBV4-1
CDR3 DNA: TGTGCCACCAGTCTAGGGGGAGAGCCCAATCAGCCCCAGCATTTT; CDR3 protein: CATSLGGEPNQPQHF; D gene: .; J gene: TRBJ1-5; clone size: .; V gene: TRBV24-1
CDR3 DNA: TGTGCCAGCTCACCCCTGGGACAGGGGATCACTGAAGCTTTCTTT; CDR3 protein: CASSPLGQGITEAFF; D gene: TRBD1; J gene: TRBJ1-1; clone size: few; V gene: TRBV18
CDR3 DNA: TGTGCCAGCAGCTTAGCGGGTCAGGTTCAAGAGACCCAGTACTTC; CDR3 protein: CASSLAGQVQETQYF; D gene: .; J gene: TRBJ2-5; clone size: few; V gene: TRBV11-1
CDR3 DNA: TGTGCCAGCAGTCTGGGACTAGCGTGGTCGTATAGCACAGATACGCAGTATTTT; CDR3 protein: CASSLGLAWSYSTDTQYF; D gene: TRBD2; J gene: TRBJ2-3; clone size: few; V gene: TRBV5-6
CDR3 DNA: TGTGCCAGCAGCCAAGGGGCAGGGAGGAATCAGCCCCAGCATTTT; CDR3 protein: CASSQGAGRNQPQHF; D gene: .; J gene: TRBJ1-5; clone size: many; V gene: TRBV3-1
CDR3 DNA: TGCGCCAGCAGCCTCTTCCGGGGGGACAGGGGGCGAGAGACCCAGTACTTC; CDR3 protein: CASSLFRGDRGRETQYF; D gene: TRBD1; J gene: TRBJ2-5; clone size: many; V gene: TRBV5-1
CDR3 DNA: TGCAGTTCGGGGTATTACAATGAGCAGTTCTTC; CDR3 protein: CSSGYYNEQFF; D gene: .; J gene: TRBJ2-1; clone size: few; V gene: TRBV20-1
CDR3 DNA: TGCAGTGCTAGAGTAGGACAGAGCAATCAGCCCCAGCATTTT; CDR3 protein: CSARVGQSNQPQHF; D gene: .; J gene: TRBJ1-5; clone size: .; V gene: TRBV20-1
CDR3 DNA: TGTGCCAGCAGTTTAGCACCGGACAGGATGGGTGACTTC; CDR3 protein: CASSLAPDRMGDF; D gene: TRBD1; J gene: TRBJ2-5; clone size: few; V gene: TRBV12-3/TRBV12-4
CDR3 DNA: TGTGCCAGCAGTTTACCGGGGACAGGGCAAGGCGAGACCCAGTACTTC; CDR3 protein: CASSLPGTGQGETQYF; D gene: TRBD1; J gene: TRBJ2-5; clone size: few; V gene: TRBV27
CDR3 DNA: TGTGCCAGCAGCCAAGGAAACACCATATATTTT; CDR3 protein: CASSQGNTIYF; D gene: .; J gene: TRBJ1-3; clone size: .; V gene: TRBV3-1
CDR3 DNA: TGTGCCAGCTCACTACAGGGGGAGCCAGTACACGAGCAGTACTTC; CDR3 protein: CASSLQGEPVHEQYF; D gene: TRBD1; J gene: TRBJ2-7; clone size: .; V gene: TRBV18
CDR3 DNA: TGTGCCAGCAGCGGGGAGAAAAGTACTGAAGCTTTCTTT; CDR3 protein: CASSGEKSTEAFF; D gene: .; J gene: TRBJ1-1; clone size: few; V gene: TRBV5-4
CDR3 DNA: TGTGCCAGCAGCCAAGGCCTAACCGGGACTAGCGGATACGAGCAGTACTTC; CDR3 protein: CASSQGLTGTSGYEQYF; D gene: TRBD2; J gene: TRBJ2-7; clone size: many; V gene: TRBV3-1
CDR3 DNA: TGTGCCAGCAGCCGAAGACTCGAACCCGGGGGAAAAGAGACCCAGTACTTC; CDR3 protein: CASSRRLEPGGKETQYF; D gene: .; J gene: TRBJ2-5; clone size: few; V gene: TRBV13
CDR3 DNA: TGTGCTAGTGGTTCGACATACCGGGACCCCGACGAGCCGGCCGGGGAGCTGTTTTTT; CDR3 protein: CASGSTYRDPDEPAGELFF; D gene: .; J gene: TRBJ2-2; clone size: few; V gene: TRBV12-5
CDR3 DNA: TGTGCCAGCAGCTCATACAGGGGAAGCAATGAGCAGTTCTTC; CDR3 protein: CASSSYRGSNEQFF; D gene: TRBD1; J gene: TRBJ2-1; clone size: many; V gene: TRBV7-2
CDR3 DNA: TGTGCCAGCAGTGAAGCGGATGCTGGGGCCAACGTCCTGACTTTC; CDR3 protein: CASSEADAGANVLTF; D gene: .; J gene: TRBJ2-6; clone size: .; V gene: TRBV2
CDR3 DNA: TGTGCCAGCAGCCCCGGTCTGCGTAACTCCTACGAGCAGTACTTC; CDR3 protein: CASSPGLRNSYEQYF; D gene: .; J gene: TRBJ2-7; clone size: .; V gene: TRBV7-9
CDR3 DNA: TGTGCCTCTTCGCGAATGGGGACAGATAACTATGGCTACACCTTC; CDR3 protein: CASSRMGTDNYGYTF; D gene: TRBD1; J gene: TRBJ1-2; clone size: .; V gene: TRBV10-3
CDR3 DNA: TGTGCCAGCAGCTTAAGAGGGGGCGATCAGCCCCATCATTTT; CDR3 protein: CASSLRGGDQPHHF; D gene: TRBD1; J gene: TRBJ1-5; clone size: .; V gene: TRBV7-2
CDR3 DNA: TGTGCCAGCAGTTCAAGGGGAGCCTACGAGCAGTACTTC; CDR3 protein: CASSSRGAYEQYF; D gene: .; J gene: TRBJ2-7; clone size: .; V gene: TRBV7-2
CDR3 DNA: TGTGCCATCAGTGAGTCGAGCGGGGAAAGCAACTATGGCTACACCTTC; CDR3 protein: CAISESSGESNYGYTF; D gene: .; J gene: TRBJ1-2; clone size: .; V gene: TRBV10-3
CDR3 DNA: TGTGCCAGCAGCCCCCCCATGAGGGTCGAAAACACTGAAGCTTTCTTT; CDR3 protein: CASSPPMRVENTEAFF; D gene: .; J gene: TRBJ1-1; clone size: once; V gene: TRBV7-9
CDR3 DNA: TGTGCCAGCAGCCCTGGCCGGACACTGATTTGGGAGACCCAGTACTTC; CDR3 protein: CASSPGRTLIWETQYF; D gene: .; J gene: TRBJ2-5; clone size: .; V gene: TRBV7-8
CDR3 DNA: TGTGCCAGCAGCATGACAGGGAACTGGGATACGCAGTATTTT; CDR3 protein: CASSMTGNWDTQYF; D gene: TRBD1; J gene: TRBJ2-3; clone size: .; V gene: TRBV11-2